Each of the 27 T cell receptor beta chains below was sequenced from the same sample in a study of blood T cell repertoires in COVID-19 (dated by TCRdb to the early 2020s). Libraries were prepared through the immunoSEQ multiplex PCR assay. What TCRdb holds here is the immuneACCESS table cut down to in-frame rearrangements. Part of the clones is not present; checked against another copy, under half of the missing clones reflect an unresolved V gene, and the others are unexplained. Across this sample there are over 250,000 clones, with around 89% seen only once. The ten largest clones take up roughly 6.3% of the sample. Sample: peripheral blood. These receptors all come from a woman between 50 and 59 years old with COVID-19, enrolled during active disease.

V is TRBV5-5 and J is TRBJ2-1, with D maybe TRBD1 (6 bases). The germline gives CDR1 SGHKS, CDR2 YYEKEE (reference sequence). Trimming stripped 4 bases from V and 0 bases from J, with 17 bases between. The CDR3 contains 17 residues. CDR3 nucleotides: TGTGCCAGCAGCCTAGATTTACAGGGAAACTCCTACAATGAGCAGTTCTTC. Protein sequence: CASSLDLQGNSYNEQFF. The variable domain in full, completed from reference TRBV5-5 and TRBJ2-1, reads DAGVTQSPTHLIKTRGQQVTLRCSPISGHKSVSWYQQVLGQGPQFIFQYYEKEERGRGNFPDRFSARQFPNYSSELNVNALLLGDSALYLCASSLDLQGNSYNEQFFGPGTRLTVL.

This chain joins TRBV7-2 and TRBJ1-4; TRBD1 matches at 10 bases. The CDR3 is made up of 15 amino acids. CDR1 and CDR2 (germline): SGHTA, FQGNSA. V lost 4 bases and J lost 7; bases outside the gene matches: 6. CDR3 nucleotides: TGTGCCAGCAGCTCCACGACAGGGGGCGGTGAAAAACTGTTTTTT. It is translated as CASSSTTGGGEKLFF.

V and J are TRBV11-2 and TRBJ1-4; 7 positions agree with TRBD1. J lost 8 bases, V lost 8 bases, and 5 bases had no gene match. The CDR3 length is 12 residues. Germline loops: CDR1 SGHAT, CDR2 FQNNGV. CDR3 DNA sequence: TGTGCCAGCTCGACACAGGGGGAAAAACTGTTTTTT. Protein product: CASSTQGEKLFF.

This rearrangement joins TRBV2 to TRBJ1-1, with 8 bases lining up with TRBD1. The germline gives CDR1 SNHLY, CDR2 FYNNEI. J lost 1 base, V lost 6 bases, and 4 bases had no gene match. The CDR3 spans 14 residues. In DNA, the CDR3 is TGTGCCAGCAGGGACAGGGTACCGAACACTGAAGCTTTCTTT. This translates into CASRDRVPNTEAFF.

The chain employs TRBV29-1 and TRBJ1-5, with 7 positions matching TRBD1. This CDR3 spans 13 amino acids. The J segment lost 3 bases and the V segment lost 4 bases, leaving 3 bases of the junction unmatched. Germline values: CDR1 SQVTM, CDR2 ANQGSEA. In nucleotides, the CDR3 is TGCAGCGTTGGACAGGGCTACAATCAGCCCCAGCATTTT. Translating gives CSVGQGYNQPQHF.

DNA of the CDR3: TGTGCCAGCAGGACAGTTGGCTCCTACAATGAGCAGTTCTTC. Amino acid sequence: CASRTVGSYNEQFF. The chain carries TRBV27 and TRBJ2-1; a weak D match, TRBD1 (5 bases). V gave up 6 bases and J gave up 0 bases, with 9 bases separating them. Germline V CDR1 and CDR2: MNHEY, SMNVEV (reference sequence). The CDR3 is 14 amino acids.

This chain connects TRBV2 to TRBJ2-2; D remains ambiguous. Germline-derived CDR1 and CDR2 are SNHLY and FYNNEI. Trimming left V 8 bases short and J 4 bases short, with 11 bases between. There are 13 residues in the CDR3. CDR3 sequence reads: CASGGYSTGELFF. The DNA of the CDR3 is TGTGCCAGCGGTGGCTACTCCACCGGGGAGCTGTTTTTT.

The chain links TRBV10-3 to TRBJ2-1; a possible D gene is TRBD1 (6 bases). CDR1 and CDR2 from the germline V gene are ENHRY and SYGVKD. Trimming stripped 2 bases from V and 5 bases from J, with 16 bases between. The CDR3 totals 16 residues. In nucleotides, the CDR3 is TGTGCCATCAGTGAGAGACAGGACCGAGGCGACAATGAGCAGTTCTTC. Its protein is CAISERQDRGDNEQFF.

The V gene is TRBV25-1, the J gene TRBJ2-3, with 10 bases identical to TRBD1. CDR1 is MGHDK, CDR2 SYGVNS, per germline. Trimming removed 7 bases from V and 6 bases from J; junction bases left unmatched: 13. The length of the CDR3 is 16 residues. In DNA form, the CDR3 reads TGTGCCAGCACTCCCTCCCCGGGACAGGGGACTGATACGCAGTATTTT. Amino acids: CASTPSPGQGTDTQYF.

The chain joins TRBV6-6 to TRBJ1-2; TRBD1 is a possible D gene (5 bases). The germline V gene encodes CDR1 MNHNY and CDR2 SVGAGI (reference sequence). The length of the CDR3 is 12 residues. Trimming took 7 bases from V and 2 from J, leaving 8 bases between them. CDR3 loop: CASTGQNYGYTF. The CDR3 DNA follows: TGTGCCAGCACCGGACAAAACTATGGCTACACCTTC.

The CDR3 nucleotides read TGTGCCAGCAGCGGGGGACGGGTTCGTGGCTACACCTTC. Its translation is CASSGGRVRGYTF. The gene calls are TRBV6-4 and TRBJ1-2, with D maybe TRBD1 (5 bases). This CDR3 spans 13 amino acids. The germline V gene has CDR1 MRHNA and CDR2 SNTAGT. With 6 bases removed from V and 7 bases from J, the gap between germline ends came to 15 bases.

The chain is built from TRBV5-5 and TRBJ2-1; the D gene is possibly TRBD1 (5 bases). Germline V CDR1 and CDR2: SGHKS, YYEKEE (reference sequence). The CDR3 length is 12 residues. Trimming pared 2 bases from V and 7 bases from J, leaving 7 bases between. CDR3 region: CASSFRVNEQFF. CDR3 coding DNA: TGTGCCAGCAGCTTCAGGGTTAATGAGCAGTTCTTC.

The CDR3 DNA reads as TGTGCCAGCAGGGAGGGGGCTAGCTACGAGCAGTACTTC. Protein: CASREGASYEQYF. The chain uses TRBV11-3 and TRBJ2-7; TRBD1 might be the D (7 bases). CDR3 size: 13 residues. With 6 bases removed from V and 3 bases from J, the gap between germline ends came to 12 bases. Germline lookup yields CDR1 SGHNT and CDR2 YENEEA.

The CDR3 DNA sequence: TGTGCCAGCAGTCAAAACGGGGAAACCTTTTACGAGCAGTACTTC. Protein: CASSQNGETFYEQYF. The V and J genes are TRBV27 and TRBJ2-7, with a tentative D call TRBD2 (5 bases). The V gene lost 5 bases and the J gene lost 4 bases, with 18 bases spanning the gap. Germline V gives CDR1 MNHEY, CDR2 SMNVEV (reference sequence). The length of the CDR3 is 15 residues.

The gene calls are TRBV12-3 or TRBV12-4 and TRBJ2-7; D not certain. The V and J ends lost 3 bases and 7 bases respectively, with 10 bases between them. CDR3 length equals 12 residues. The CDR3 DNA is TGTGCCAGCAGTTTGGTAATCCGGGAGCAGTACTTC. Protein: CASSLVIREQYF.

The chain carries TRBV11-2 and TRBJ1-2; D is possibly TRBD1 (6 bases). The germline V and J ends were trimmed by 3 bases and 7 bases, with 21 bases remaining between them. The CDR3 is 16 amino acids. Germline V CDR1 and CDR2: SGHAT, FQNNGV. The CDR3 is CASSLRLIRGMRGYTF. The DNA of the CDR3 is TGTGCCAGCAGCTTGCGCCTTATCAGGGGAATGCGTGGCTACACCTTC.

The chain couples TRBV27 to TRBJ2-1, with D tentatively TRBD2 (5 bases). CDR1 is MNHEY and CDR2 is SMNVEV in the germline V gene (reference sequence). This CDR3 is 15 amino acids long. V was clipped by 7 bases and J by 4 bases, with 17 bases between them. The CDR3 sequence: CASTLSAGLYNEQFF. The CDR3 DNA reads TGTGCCAGCACTCTCAGTGCGGGCCTTTACAATGAGCAGTTCTTC.

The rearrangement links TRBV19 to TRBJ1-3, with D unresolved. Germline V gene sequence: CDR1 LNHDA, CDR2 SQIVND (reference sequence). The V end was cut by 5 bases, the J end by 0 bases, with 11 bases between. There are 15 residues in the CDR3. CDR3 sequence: CASSPEGSSGNTIYF. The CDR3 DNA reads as TGTGCCAGTAGTCCCGAAGGGAGCTCTGGAAACACCATATATTTT.

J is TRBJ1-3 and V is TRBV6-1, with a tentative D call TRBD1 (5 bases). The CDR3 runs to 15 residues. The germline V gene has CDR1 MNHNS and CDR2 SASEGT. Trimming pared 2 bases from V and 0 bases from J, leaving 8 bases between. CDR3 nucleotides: TGTGCCAGCAGTGAATTAGGGGTCTCTGGAAACACCATATATTTT. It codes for CASSELGVSGNTIYF.

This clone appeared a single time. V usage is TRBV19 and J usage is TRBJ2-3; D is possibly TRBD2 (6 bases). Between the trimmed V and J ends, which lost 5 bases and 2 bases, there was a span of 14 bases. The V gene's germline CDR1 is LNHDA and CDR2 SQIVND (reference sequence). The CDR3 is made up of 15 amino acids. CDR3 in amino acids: CASSPQGGTTDTQYF. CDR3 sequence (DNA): TGTGCCAGTAGTCCCCAGGGCGGGACCACAGATACGCAGTATTTT.

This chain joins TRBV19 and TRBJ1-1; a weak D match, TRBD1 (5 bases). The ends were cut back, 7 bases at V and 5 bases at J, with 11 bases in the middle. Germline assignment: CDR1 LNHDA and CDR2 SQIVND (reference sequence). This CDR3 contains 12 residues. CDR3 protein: CASTIGGTEAFF. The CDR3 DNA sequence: TGTGCCAGTACCATCGGGGGGACTGAAGCTTTCTTT. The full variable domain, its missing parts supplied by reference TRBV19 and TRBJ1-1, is DGGITQSPKYLFRKEGQNVTLSCEQNLNHDAMYWYRQDPGQGLRLIYYSQIVNDFQKGDIAEGYSVSREKKESFPLTVTSAQKNPTAFYLCASTIGGTEAFFGQGTRLTVV.

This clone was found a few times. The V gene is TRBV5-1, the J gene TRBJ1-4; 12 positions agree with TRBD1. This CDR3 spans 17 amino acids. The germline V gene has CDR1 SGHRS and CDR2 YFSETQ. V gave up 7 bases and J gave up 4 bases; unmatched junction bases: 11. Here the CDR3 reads CASSFSRDRGLNEKLFF. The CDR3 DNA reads TGCGCCAGCTCCTTCTCCCGGGACAGGGGGCTTAATGAAAAACTGTTTTTT. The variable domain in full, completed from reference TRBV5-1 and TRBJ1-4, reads KAGVTQTPRYLIKTRGQQVTLSCSPISGHRSVSWYQQTPGQGLQFLFEYFSETQRNKGNFPGRFSGRQFSNSRSEMNVSTLELGDSALYLCASSFSRDRGLNEKLFFGSGTQLSVL.

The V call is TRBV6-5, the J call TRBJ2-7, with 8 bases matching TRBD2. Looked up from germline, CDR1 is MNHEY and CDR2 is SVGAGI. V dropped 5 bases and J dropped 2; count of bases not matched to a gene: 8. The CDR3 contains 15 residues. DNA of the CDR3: TGTGCCAGCAGTCCTTTAGCGGGAAGTGCCTACGAGCAGTACTTC. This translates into CASSPLAGSAYEQYF.

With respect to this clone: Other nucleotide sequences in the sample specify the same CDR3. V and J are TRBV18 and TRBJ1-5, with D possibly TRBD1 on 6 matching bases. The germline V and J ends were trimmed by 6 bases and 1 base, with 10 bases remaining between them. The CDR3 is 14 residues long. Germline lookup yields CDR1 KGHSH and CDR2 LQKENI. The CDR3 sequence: CASSPGQSNQPQHF. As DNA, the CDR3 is TGTGCCAGCTCTCCAGGACAGAGCAATCAGCCCCAGCATTTT.

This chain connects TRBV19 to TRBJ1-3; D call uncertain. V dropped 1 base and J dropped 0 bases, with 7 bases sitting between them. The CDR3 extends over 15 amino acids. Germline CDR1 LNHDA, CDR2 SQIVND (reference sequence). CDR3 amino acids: CASSIGLNSGNTIYF. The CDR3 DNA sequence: TGTGCCAGTAGTATAGGACTGAACTCTGGAAACACCATATATTTT.

CDR3 nucleotide sequence: TGTGCCAGCAGCCCGAGGACAGGGATGTTCGACGAGCAGTACTTC. This codes for CASSPRTGMFDEQYF. This sequence joins TRBV5-6 and TRBJ2-7; 8 bases are shared with TRBD1. V dropped 4 bases and J dropped 5; count of bases not matched to a gene: 11. The V gene's germline CDR1 is SGHDT and CDR2 YYEEEE. The CDR3 sequence is 15 residues long.

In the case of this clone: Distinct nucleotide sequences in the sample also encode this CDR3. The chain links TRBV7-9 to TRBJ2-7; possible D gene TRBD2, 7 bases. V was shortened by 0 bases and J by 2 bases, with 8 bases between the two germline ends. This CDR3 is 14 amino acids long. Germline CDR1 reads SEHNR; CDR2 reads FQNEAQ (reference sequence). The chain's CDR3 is CASSLAGGAYEQYF. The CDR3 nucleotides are TGTGCCAGCAGCTTAGCAGGGGGGGCCTACGAGCAGTACTTC.